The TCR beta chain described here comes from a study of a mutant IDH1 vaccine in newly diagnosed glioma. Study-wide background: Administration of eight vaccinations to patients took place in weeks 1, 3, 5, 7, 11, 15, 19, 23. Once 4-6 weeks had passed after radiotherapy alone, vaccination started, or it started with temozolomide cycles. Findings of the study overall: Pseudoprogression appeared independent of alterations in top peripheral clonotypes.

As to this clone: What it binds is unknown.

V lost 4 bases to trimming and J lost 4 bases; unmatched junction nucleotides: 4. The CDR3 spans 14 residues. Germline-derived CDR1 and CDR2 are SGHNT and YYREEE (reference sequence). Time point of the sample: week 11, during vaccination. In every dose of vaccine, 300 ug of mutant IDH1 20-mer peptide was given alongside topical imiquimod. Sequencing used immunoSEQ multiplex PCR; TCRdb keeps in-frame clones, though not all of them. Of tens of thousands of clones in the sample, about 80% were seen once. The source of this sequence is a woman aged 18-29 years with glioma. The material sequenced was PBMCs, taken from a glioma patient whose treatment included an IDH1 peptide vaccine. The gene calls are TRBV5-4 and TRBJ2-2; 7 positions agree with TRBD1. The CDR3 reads CASSPPGGTGELFF. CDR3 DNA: TGTGCCAGCAGCCCCCCAGGGGGCACCGGGGAGCTGTTTTTT.